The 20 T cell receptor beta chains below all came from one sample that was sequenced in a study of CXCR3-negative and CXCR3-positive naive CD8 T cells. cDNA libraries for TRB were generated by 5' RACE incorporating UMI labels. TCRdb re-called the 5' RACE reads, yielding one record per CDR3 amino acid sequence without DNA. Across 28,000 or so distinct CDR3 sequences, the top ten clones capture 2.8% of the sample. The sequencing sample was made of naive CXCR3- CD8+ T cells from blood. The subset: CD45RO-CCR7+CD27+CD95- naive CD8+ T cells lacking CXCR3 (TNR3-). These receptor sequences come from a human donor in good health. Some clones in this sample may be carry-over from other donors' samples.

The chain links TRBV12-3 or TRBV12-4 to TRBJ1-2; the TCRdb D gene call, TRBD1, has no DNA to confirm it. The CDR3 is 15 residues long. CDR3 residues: CASSLGTVLNYGYTF.

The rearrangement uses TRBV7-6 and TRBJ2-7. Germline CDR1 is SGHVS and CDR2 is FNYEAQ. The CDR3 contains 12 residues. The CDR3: CASSPVDYEQYF.

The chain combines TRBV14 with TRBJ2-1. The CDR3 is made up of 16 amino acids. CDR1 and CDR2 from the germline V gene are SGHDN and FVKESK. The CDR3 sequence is CASSHPRVDAYNEQFF.

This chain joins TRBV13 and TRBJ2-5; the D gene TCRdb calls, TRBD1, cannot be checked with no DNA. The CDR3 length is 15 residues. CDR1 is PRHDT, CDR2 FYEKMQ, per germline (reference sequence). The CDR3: CASSLGGGARETQYF.

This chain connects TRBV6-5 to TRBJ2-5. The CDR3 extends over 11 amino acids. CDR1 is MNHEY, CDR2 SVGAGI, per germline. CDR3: CASSFQETQYF.

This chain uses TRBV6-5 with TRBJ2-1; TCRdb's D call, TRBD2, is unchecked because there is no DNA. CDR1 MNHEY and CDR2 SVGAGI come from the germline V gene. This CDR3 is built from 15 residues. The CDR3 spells CASSYSRGGANEQFF.

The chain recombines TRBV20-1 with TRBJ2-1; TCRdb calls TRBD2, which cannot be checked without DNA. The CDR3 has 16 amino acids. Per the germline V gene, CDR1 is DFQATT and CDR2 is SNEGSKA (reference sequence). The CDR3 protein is CSARLGTSGGYTEQFF.

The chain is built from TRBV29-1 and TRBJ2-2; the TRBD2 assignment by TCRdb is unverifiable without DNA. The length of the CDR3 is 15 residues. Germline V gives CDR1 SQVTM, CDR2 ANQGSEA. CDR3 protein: CSVEAQGVGTGELFF.

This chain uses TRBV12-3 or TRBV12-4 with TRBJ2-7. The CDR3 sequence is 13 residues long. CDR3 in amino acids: CASSQGVYYEQYF.

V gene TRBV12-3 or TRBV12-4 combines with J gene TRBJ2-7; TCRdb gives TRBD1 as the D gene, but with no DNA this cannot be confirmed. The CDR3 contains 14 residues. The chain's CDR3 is CASSHRDRIYEQYF.

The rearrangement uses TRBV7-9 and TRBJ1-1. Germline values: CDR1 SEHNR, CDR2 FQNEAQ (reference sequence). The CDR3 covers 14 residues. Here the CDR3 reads CASSLPLVGTEAFF.

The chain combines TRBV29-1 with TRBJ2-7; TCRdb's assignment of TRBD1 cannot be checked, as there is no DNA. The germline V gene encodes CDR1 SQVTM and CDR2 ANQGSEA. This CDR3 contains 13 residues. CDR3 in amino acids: CSVGAGAWYEQYF.

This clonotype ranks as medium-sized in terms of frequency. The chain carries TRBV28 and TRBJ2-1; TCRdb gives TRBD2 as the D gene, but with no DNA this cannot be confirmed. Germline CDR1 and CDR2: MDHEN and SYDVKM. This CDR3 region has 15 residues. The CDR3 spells CASSRLAGGDNEQFF.

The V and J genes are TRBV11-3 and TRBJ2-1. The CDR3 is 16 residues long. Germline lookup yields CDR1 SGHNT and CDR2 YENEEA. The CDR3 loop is CASSSDPSSSYNEQFF. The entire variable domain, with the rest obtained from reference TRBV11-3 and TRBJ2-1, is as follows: EAGVVQSPRYKIIEKKQPVAFWCNPISGHNTLYWYLQNLGQGPELLIRYENEEAVDDSQLPKDRFSAERLKGVDSTLKIQPAELGDSAVYLCASSSDPSSSYNEQFFGPGTRLTVL.

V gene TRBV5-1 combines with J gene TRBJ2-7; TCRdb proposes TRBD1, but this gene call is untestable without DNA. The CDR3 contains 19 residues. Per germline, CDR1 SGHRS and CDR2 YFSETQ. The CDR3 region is CASSFSHGPGQKTFYEQYF.

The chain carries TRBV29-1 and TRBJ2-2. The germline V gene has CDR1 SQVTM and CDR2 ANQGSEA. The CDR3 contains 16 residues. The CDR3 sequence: CSGEVAAPANTGELFF.

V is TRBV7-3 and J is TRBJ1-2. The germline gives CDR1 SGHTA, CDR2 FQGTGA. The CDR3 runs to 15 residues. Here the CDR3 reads CASSFIGAPNYGYTF.

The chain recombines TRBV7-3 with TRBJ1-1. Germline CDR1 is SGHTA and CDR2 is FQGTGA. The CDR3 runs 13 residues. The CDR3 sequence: CASSPSANTEAFF.

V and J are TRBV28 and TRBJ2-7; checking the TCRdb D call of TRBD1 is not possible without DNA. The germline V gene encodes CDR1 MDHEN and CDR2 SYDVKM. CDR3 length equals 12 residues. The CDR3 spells CASSWTDYEQYF.

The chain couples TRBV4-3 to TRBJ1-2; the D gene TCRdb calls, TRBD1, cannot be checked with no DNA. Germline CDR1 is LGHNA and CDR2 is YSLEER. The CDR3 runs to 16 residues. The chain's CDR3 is CASSTERTGPNYGYTF.